The sequence of this TCR beta chain was determined in a study of blood T cell repertoires in COVID-19. This CDR3 spans 15 amino acids. The J segment lost 3 bases and the V segment lost 2 bases, leaving 5 bases of the junction unmatched. In germline, CDR1 is KGHDR, CDR2 SFDVKD. Sequencing was performed with immunoSEQ multiplex PCR; in TCRdb, only in-frame clones are kept and a portion is missing. This table has 90,000 or so clones, around 88% appearing once. Sequencing input: peripheral blood. The sequence was collected from a man aged 55-75 years with acute or convalescent COVID-19. The chain employs TRBV24-1 and TRBJ2-5, with TRBD2 matching over 7 bases. The CDR3 nucleotides read TGTGCCACCAGTGATTCGACCCGGGGGGAAGAGACCCAGTACTTC. Amino acid sequence: CATSDSTRGEETQYF.